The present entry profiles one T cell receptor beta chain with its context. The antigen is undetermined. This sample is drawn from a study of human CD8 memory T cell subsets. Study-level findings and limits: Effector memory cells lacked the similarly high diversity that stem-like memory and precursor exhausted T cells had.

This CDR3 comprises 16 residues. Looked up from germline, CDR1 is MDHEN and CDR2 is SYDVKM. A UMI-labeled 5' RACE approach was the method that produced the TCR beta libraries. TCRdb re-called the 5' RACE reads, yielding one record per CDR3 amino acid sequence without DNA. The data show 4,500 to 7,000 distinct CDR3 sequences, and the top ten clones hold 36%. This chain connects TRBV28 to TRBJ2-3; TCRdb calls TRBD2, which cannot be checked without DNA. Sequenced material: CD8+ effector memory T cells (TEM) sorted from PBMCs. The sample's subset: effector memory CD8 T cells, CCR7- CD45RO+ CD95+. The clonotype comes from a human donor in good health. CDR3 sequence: CASSLSSGGGTDTQYF.